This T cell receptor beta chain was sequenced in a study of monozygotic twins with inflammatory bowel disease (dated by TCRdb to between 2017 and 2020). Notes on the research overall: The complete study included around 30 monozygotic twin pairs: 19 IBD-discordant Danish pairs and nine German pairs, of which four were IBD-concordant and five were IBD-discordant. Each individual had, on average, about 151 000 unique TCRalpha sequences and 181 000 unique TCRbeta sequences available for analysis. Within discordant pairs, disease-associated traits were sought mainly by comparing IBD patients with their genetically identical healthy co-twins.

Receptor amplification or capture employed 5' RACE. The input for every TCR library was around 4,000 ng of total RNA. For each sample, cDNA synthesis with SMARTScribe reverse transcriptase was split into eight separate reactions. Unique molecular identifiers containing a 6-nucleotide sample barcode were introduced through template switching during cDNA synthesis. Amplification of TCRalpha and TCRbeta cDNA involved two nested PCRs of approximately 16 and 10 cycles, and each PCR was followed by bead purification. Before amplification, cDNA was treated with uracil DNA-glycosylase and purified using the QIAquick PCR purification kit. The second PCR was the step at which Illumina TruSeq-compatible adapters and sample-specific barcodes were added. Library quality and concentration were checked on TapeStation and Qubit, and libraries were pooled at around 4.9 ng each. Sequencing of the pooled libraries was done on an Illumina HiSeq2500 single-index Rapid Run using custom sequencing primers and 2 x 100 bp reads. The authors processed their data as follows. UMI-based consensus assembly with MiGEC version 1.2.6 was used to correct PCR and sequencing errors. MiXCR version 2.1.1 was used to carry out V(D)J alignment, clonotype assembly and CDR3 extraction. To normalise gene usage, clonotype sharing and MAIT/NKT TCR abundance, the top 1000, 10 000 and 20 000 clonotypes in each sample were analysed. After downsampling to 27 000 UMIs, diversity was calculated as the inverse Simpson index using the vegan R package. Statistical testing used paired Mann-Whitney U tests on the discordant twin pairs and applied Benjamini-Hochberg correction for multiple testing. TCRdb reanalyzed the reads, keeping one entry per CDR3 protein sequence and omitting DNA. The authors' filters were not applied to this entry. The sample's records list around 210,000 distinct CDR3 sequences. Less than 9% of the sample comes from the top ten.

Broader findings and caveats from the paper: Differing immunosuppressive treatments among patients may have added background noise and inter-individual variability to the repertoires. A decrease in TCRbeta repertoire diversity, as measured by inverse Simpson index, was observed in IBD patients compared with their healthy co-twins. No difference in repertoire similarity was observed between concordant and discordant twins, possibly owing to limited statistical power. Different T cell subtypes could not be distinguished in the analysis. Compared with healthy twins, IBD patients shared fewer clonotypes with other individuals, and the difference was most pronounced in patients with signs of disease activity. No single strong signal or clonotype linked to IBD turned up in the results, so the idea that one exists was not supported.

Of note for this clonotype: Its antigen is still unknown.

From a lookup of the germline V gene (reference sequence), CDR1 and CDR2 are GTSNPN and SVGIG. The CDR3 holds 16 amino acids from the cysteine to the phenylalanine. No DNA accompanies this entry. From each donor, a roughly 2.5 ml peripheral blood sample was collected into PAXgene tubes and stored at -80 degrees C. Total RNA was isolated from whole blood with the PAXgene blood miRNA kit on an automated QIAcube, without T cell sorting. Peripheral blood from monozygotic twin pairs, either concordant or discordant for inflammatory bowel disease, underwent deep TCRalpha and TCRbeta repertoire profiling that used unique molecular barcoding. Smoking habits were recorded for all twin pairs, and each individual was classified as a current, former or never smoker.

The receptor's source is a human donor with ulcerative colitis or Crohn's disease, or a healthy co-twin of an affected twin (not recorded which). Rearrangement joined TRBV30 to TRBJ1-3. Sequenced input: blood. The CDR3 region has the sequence CAWSGTDEGFGYTIYF.